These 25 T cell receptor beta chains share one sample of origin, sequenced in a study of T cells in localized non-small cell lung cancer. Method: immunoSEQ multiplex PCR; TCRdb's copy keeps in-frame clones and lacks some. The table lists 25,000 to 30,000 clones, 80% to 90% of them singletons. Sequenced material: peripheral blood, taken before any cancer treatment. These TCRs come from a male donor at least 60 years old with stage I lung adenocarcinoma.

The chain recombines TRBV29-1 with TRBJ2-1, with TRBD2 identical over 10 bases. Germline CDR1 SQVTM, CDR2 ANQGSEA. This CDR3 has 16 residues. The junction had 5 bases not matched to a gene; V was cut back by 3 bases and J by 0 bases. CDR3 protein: CSVETSGLSSYNEQFF. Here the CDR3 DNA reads TGCAGCGTTGAGACTAGCGGGTTGAGCTCCTACAATGAGCAGTTCTTC.

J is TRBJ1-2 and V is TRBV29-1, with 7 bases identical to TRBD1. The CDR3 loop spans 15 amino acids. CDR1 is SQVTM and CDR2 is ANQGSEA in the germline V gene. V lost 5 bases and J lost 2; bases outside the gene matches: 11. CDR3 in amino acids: CSVRDSSLTNYGYTF. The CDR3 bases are TGCAGCGTTCGGGACAGCAGCCTTACCAACTATGGCTACACCTTC.

The CDR3 is CASSLGQGVNTEAFF. The DNA of the CDR3 is TGTGCCAGCAGCTTAGGGCAGGGAGTGAACACTGAAGCTTTCTTT. This chain joins TRBV11-3 and TRBJ1-1; a weak D match, TRBD1 (5 bases). With 1 base removed from V and 0 bases from J, the gap between germline ends came to 9 bases. The CDR3 sequence is 15 residues long. Germline V CDR1 and CDR2: SGHNT, YENEEA.

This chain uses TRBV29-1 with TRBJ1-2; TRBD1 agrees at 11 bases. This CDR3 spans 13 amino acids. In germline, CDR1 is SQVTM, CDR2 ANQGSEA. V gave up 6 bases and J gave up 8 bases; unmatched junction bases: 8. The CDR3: CSVGQGANYGYTF. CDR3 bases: TGCAGCGTAGGACAGGGGGCGAATTACGGCTACACCTTC.

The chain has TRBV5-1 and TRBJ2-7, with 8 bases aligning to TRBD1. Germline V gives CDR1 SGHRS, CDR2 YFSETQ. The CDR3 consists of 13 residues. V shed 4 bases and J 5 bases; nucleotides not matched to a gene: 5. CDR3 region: CASSPDRGHEQYF. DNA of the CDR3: TGCGCCAGCAGCCCTGACAGGGGTCACGAGCAGTACTTC.

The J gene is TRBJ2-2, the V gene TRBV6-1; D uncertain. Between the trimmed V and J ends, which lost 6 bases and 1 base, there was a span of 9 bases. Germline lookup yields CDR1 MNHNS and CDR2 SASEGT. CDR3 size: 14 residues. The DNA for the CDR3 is TGTGCCAGCAGGAGCATTGGGAACACCGGGGAGCTGTTTTTT. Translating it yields CASRSIGNTGELFF.

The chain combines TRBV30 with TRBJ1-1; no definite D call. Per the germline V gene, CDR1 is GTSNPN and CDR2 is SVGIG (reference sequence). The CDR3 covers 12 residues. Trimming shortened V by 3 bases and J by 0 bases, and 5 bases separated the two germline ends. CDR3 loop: CAWREMNTEAFF. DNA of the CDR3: TGTGCCTGGAGGGAGATGAACACTGAAGCTTTCTTT.

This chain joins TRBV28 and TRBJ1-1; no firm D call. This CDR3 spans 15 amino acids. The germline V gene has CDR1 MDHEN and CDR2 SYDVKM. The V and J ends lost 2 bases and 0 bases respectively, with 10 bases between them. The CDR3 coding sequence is TGTGCCAGCAGTTTAAACGGAAACATGAACACTGAAGCTTTCTTT. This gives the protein CASSLNGNMNTEAFF.

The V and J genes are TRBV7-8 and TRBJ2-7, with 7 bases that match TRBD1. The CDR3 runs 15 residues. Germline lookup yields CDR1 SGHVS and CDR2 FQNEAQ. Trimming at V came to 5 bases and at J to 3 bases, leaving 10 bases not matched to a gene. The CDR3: CASSPRDSTFYEQYF. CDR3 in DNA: TGTGCCAGCAGCCCACGGGACAGTACGTTCTACGAGCAGTACTTC.

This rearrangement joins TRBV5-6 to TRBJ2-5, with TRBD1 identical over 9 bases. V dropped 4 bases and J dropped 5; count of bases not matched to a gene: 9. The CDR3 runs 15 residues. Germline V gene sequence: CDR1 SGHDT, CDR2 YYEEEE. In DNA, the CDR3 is TGTGCCAGCAGCCCCGACAGGGGGGCGGTGGAGACCCAGTACTTC. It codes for CASSPDRGAVETQYF.

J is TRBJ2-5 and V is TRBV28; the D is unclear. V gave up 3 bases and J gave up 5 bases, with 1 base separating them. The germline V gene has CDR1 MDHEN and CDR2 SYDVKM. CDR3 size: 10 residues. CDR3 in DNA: TGTGCCAGCAGTTTTGAGACCCAGTACTTC. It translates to CASSFETQYF.

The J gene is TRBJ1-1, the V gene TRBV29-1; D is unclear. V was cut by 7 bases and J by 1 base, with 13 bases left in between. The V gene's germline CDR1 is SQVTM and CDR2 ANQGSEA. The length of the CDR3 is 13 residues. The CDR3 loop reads CSATPGRNTEAFF. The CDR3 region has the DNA TGCAGCGCTACCCCGGGGAGGAACACTGAAGCTTTCTTT. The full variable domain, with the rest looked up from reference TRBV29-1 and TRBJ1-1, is SAVISQKPSRDICQRGTSLTIQCQVDSQVTMMFWYRQQPGQSLTLIATANQGSEATYESGFVIDKFPISRPNLTFSTLTVSNMSPEDSSIYLCSATPGRNTEAFFGQGTRLTVV.

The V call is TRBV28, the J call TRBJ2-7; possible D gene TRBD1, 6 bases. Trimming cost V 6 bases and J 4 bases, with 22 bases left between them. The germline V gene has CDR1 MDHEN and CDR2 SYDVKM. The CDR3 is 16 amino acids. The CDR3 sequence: CASSEGNWDTIYEQYF. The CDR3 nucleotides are TGTGCCAGCAGCGAAGGAAATTGGGACACAATATACGAGCAGTACTTC.

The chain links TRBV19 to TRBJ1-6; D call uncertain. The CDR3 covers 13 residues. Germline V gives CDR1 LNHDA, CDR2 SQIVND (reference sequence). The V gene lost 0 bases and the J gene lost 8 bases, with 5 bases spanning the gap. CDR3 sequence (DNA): TGTGCCAGTAGTATAGACCCGGATTCACCCCTCCACTTT. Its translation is CASSIDPDSPLHF.

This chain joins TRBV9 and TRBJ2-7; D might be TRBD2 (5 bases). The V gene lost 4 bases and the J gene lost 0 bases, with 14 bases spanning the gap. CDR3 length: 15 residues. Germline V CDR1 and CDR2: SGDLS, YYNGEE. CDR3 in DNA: TGTGCCAGCAGCCCCTCGGTAGGACTCTCCTACGAGCAGTACTTC. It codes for CASSPSVGLSYEQYF.

CDR3 coding DNA: TGTGCCAGCAGCTTGGGACCGGGAACCTACGAGCAGTACTTC. Translated, it gives CASSLGPGTYEQYF. The V gene is TRBV11-1, the J gene TRBJ2-7; D might be TRBD1 or TRBD2, each matching 5 bases. The V end lost 3 bases, the J end lost 2 bases, and 11 bases lay between the germline ends. CDR3 length equals 14 residues. Germline CDR1 reads SGHAT; CDR2 reads FQDESV (reference sequence). Variable domain in full (rest from reference TRBV11-1 and TRBJ2-7): EAEVAQSPRYKITEKSQAVAFWCDPISGHATLYWYRQILGQGPELLVQFQDESVVDDSQLPKDRFSAERLKGVDSTLKIQPAELGDSAMYLCASSLGPGTYEQYFGPGTRLTVT.

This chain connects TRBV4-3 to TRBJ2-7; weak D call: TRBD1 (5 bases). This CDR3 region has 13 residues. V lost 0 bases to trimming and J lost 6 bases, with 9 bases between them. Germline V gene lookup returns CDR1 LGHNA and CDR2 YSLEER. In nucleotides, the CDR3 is TGCGCCAGCAGCCAAGATATGCAGGGCGAGCAGTACTTC. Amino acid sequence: CASSQDMQGEQYF.

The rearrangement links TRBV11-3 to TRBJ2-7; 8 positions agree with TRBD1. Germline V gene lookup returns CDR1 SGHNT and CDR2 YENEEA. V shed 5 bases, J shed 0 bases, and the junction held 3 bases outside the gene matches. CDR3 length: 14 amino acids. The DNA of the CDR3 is TGTGCCAGCAGCCTGACAGGGGACTCCTACGAGCAGTACTTC. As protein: CASSLTGDSYEQYF.

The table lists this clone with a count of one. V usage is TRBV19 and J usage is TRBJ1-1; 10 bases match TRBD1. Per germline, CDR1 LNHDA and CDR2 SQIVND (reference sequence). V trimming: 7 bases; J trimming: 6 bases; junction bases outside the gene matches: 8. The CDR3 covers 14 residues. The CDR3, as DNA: TGTGCCAGTAACGACAGGGGGCGCGGGCCTGAAGCTTTCTTT. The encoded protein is CASNDRGRGPEAFF. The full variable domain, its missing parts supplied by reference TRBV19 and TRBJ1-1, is DGGITQSPKYLFRKEGQNVTLSCEQNLNHDAMYWYRQDPGQGLRLIYYSQIVNDFQKGDIAEGYSVSREKKESFPLTVTSAQKNPTAFYLCASNDRGRGPEAFFGQGTRLTVV.

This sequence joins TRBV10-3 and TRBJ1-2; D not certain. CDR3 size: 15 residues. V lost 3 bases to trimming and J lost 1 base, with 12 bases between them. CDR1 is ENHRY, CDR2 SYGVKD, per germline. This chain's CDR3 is CAISDSGRGNYGYTF. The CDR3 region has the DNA TGTGCCATCAGTGATTCCGGACGGGGTAACTATGGCTACACCTTC.

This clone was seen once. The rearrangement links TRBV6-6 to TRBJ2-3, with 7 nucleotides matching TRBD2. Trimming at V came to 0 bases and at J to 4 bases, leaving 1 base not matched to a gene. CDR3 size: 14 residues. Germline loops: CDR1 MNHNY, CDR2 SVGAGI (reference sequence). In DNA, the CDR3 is TGTGCCAGCAGTTACTCGAGCGGGGCAGATACGCAGTATTTT. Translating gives CASSYSSGADTQYF.

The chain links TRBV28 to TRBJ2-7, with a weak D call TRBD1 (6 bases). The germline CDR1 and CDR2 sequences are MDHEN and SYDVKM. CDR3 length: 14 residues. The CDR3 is CASSLAQDQGKMVV. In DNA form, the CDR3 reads TGTGCCAGCAGTTTAGCCCAAGACCAGGGGAAGATGGTGGTC.

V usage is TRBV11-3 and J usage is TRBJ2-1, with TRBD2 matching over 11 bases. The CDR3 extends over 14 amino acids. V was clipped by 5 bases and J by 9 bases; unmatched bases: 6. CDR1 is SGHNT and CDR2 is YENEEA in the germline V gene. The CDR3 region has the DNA TGTGCCAGCAGCCCCGGACTAGCGGGCACTGAGCAGTTCTTC. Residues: CASSPGLAGTEQFF.

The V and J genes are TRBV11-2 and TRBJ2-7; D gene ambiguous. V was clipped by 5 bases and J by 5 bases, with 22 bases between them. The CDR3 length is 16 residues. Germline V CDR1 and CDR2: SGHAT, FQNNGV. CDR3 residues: CASSQQLTLSDHEQYF. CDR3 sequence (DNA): TGTGCCAGCAGCCAACAATTAACCCTATCGGACCACGAGCAGTACTTC.

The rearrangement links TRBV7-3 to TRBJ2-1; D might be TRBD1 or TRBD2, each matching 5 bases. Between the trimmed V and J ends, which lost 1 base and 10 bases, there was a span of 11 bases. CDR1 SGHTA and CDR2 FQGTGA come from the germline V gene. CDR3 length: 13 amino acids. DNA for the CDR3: TGTGCCAGCAGCTTAATTGGGGGTGGAGAGCAGTTCTTC. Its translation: CASSLIGGGEQFF.